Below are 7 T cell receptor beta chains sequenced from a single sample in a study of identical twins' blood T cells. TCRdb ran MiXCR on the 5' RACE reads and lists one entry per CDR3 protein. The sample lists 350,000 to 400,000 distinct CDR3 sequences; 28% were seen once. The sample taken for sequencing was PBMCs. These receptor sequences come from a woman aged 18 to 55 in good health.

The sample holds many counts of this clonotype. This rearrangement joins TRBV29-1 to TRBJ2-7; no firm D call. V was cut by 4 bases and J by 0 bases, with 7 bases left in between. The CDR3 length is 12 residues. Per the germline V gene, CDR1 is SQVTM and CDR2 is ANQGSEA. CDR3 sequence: CSVVPSSYEQYF. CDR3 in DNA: TGCAGCGTTGTCCCTAGCTCCTACGAGCAGTACTTC.

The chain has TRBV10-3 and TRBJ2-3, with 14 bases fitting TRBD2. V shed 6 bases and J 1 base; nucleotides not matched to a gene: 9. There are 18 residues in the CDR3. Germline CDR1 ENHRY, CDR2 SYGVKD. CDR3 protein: CAIRSPGLAGAGTDTQYF. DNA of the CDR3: TGTGCCATCAGATCACCGGGACTAGCGGGAGCGGGCACAGATACGCAGTATTTT.

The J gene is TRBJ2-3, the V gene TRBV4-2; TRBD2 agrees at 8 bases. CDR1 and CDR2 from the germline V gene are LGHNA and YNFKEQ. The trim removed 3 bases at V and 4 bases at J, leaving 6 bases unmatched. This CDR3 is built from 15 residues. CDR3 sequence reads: CASSQAGLDADTQYF. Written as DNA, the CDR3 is TGTGCCAGCAGCCAGGCGGGACTAGATGCAGATACGCAGTATTTT.

The CDR3 nucleotides read TGCGCCAGCAGCTGGGACCCGGAACGGAAAAAACTGTTTTTT. Translation: CASSWDPERKKLFF. The V call is TRBV5-1, the J call TRBJ1-4, with D possibly TRBD1 on 5 matching bases. CDR3 length equals 14 residues. Trimming took 3 bases from V and 9 from J, leaving 15 bases between them. CDR1 and CDR2 (germline): SGHRS, YFSETQ.

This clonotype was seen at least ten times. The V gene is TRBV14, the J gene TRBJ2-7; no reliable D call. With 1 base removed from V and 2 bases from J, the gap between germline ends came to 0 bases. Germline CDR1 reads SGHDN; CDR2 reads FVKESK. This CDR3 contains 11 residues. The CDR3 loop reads CASSQAYEQYF. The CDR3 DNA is TGTGCCAGCAGCCAAGCCTACGAGCAGTACTTC.

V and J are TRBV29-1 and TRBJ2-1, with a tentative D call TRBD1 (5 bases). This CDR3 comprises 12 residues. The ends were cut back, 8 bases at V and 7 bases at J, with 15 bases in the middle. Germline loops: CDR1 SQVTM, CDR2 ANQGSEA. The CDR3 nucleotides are TGCAGCATAGACGCAGGGTCGAATGAGCAGTTCTTC. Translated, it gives CSIDAGSNEQFF.

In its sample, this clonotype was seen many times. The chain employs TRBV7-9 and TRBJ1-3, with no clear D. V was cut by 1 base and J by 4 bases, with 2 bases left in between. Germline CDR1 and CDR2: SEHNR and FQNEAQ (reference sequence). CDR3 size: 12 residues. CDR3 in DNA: TGTGCCAGCAGCTTAGAGGGAAACACCATATATTTT. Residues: CASSLEGNTIYF.